These T cell receptor beta chains were read from a single sample in a study of T cell repertoires in aging, cancer and after chemotherapy. TCRdb itself ran the multiplex PCR reads through MiXCR, one entry per CDR3 protein. This table has under 8,500 distinct CDR3 sequences, roughly 30% appearing once. Sequencing used blood. The origin of the receptors is a human donor with a blood cancer. CDR3s include the opening cysteine and the closing phenylalanine or tryptophan. A D gene is named only where the DNA matches it firmly. For some rows the clone size is stated as once, few or many, or as a class when expanded; others skip it.

>TRBJ2-7|.|.|TRBV6-1
CASSETPGQPAGEQYF
TGTGCCAGCAGTGAAACACCGGGCCAACCGGCGGGCGAGCAGTACTTC
>TRBJ1-3|TRBD1|.|TRBV28
CASNLSGQGHGNTIYF
TGTGCCAGCAATTTATCGGGACAGGGCCATGGAAACACCATATATTTT
>TRBJ1-4|TRBD1|.|TRBV11-3
CASSVGTATNEKLFF
TGTGCCAGCAGCGTAGGGACAGCAACTAATGAAAAACTGTTTTTT
>TRBJ1-5|.|.|TRBV6-6
CATWGGSANQPQHF
TGTGCCACCTGGGGGGGTTCGGCGAATCAGCCCCAGCATTTT
>TRBJ2-6|TRBD1|.|TRBV6-5
CASSYLTTDRSSGANVLTF
TGTGCCAGCAGTTACCTCACTACGGACAGGAGCTCTGGGGCCAACGTCCTGACTTTC
>TRBJ1-3|.|.|TRBV6-1
CASTQGPGNTIYF
TGTGCCAGCACCCAAGGTCCTGGAAACACCATATATTTT
>TRBJ2-2|TRBD2|.|TRBV11-3
CASSLGTRVGGELFF
TGTGCCAGCAGCCTAGGGACTAGGGTGGGCGGGGAGCTGTTTTTT
>TRBJ2-1|.|.|TRBV4-3
CASSQTLGNEQFF
TGCGCCAGCAGCCAAACCCTTGGCAATGAGCAGTTCTTC
>TRBJ2-3|.|medium-sized|TRBV13
CASSSSTDTQYF
TGTGCCAGCAGCTCTAGCACAGATACGCAGTATTTT
>TRBJ2-7|.|.|TRBV5-1
CASSLAQSYEQYF
TGCGCCAGCAGCTTGGCACAGTCCTACGAGCAGTACTTC
>TRBJ2-3|TRBD2|.|TRBV27
CASSQDSSGRGDTQYF
TGTGCCAGCAGCCAAGATTCTAGCGGGCGGGGGGATACGCAGTATTTT
>TRBJ2-1|.|medium-sized|TRBV19
CASSPAAVYNEQFF
TGTGCCAGTAGTCCCGCGGCCGTCTACAATGAGCAGTTCTTC
>TRBJ1-2|.|.|TRBV7-9
CASSRDYYGYTF
TGTGCCAGCAGCAGGGACTACTATGGCTACACCTTC
>TRBJ2-5|.|medium-sized|TRBV6-4
CASSVTAQETQYF
TGTGCCAGCAGTGTTACGGCCCAAGAGACCCAGTACTTC
>TRBJ1-3|.|.|TRBV5-6
CASSPGQSSGNTIYF
TGTGCCAGCAGCCCCGGACAGAGCTCTGGAAACACCATATATTTT
>TRBJ1-2|.|medium-sized|TRBV19
CASTQQRRYGYTF
TGTGCCAGTACCCAACAACGACGGTATGGCTACACCTTC
>TRBJ2-3|.|.|TRBV11-3
CASSTESTDTQYF
TGTGCCAGCAGCACCGAGAGCACAGATACGCAGTATTTT